These 29 T cell receptor beta chains originate from one sample sequenced in a study of Graves' ophthalmopathy and Graves' hyperthyroidism. RNA transcripts served as template for amplifying TCR beta CDR3 sequences. RT-PCR with HTBI primers came first, then second-round multiplex PCR. Each CDR3 protein gets one entry after TCRdb re-called the multiplex PCR reads with MiXCR. The sample records hundreds of thousands of distinct CDR3 sequences, 20% to 25% being singletons. The sample was peripheral blood. The receptors here all came from a young woman with stable Graves' hyperthyroidism. Some clones in this sample may be carry-over from other donors' samples.

This chain connects TRBV12-3 or TRBV12-4 to TRBJ1-1; D is uncertain. This CDR3 spans 13 amino acids. V was pared by 4 bases and J by 7 bases, with 13 bases between. The CDR3 nucleotides are TGTGCCAGCAGTTGGGCCAGAGGGAGTGAAGCTTTCTTT. It specifies CASSWARGSEAFF.

This clonotype was seen ten or more times. The chain uses TRBV12-3 or TRBV12-4 and TRBJ1-1; no firm D call. This CDR3 contains 15 residues. V lost 5 bases and J 4 bases, leaving 17 bases between the germline ends. The CDR3 protein is CASSLPLDGSTEAFF. DNA of the CDR3: TGTGCCAGCAGTCTCCCCTTAGACGGATCCACTGAAGCTTTCTTT.

V is TRBV12-3 or TRBV12-4 and J is TRBJ2-5, with TRBD2 matching 10 bases. V shed 6 bases, J shed 2 bases, and the junction held 6 bases outside the gene matches. This CDR3 contains 15 residues. CDR3 sequence (DNA): TGTGCCAGCAGACCCCTAGCGGGGGCTCAAGAGACCCAGTACTTC. Protein product: CASRPLAGAQETQYF.

CDR3 sequence reads: CASSFLAGGPRNVKYEQYF. The CDR3 DNA reads as TGTGCCAGCAGCTTCCTAGCGGGAGGGCCACGAAACGTTAAATACGAGCAGTACTTC. V and J are TRBV11-2 and TRBJ2-7; 12 positions match TRBD2. Germline CDR1 is SGHAT and CDR2 is FQNNGV. Trimming took 3 bases from V and 4 from J; bases not matched to a gene: 16. This CDR3 is 19 amino acids long. Looking up the rest from reference TRBV11-2 and TRBJ2-7 gives the full variable domain: EAGVAQSPRYKIIEKRQSVAFWCNPISGHATLYWYQQILGQGPKLLIQFQNNGVVDDSQLPKDRFSAERLKGVDSTLKIQPAKLEDSAVYLCASSFLAGGPRNVKYEQYFGPGTRLTVT.

The sample holds many counts of this clonotype. The V and J genes are TRBV13 and TRBJ1-1; no firm D call. Trimming stripped 5 bases from V and 7 bases from J, with 20 bases between. The CDR3 is 15 amino acids. Germline CDR1 and CDR2: PRHDT and FYEKMQ (reference sequence). In DNA, the CDR3 is TGTGCCAGCAGCCTACGGACCCTACTGGCGCTTGAAGCTTTCTTT. Encoded protein: CASSLRTLLALEAFF.

This clonotype was recorded at least ten times. The chain carries TRBV7-8 and TRBJ2-7; the D call may be TRBD1 or TRBD2 (5 bases each). The CDR3 sequence is 17 residues long. From germline, CDR1 is SGHVS and CDR2 FQNEAQ. V gave up 4 bases and J gave up 2 bases, with 21 bases separating them. CDR3 DNA: TGTGCCAGCAGCTCTATGGGTTCAGGTCGAGGGGCCTACGAGCAGTACTTC. Its translation: CASSSMGSGRGAYEQYF.

In its sample, this clonotype was seen many times. V gene TRBV2 combines with J gene TRBJ1-2; D gene ambiguous. The V gene's germline CDR1 is SNHLY and CDR2 FYNNEI. This CDR3 has 13 residues. Trimming took 11 bases from V and 2 from J, leaving 15 bases between them. CDR3 protein: CAGSNAVNYGYTF. The CDR3 DNA sequence: TGTGCCGGATCCAACGCCGTGAACTATGGCTACACCTTC.

Details on this clonotype: A much larger clone sits a single nucleotide away, making a read error possible. The V call is TRBV20-1, the J call TRBJ2-5; TRBD1 matches at 7 bases. Trimming removed 3 bases from V and 4 bases from J; junction bases left unmatched: 8. Germline assignment: CDR1 DFQATT and CDR2 SNEGSKA (reference sequence). The CDR3 is made up of 14 amino acids. CDR3 residues: CSASKPGQRETQYF. In DNA, the CDR3 is TGCAGTGCTAGTAAACCGGGACAGCGAGAGACCCAGTACTTC.

This clonotype was counted between two and nine times. The chain combines TRBV30 with TRBJ1-5, with D perhaps matching TRBD1 (5 bases). CDR1 and CDR2 (germline): GTSNPN, SVGIG (reference sequence). The CDR3 consists of 14 residues. V was clipped by 0 bases and J by 7 bases, with 13 bases between them. CDR3 sequence (DNA): TGTGCCTGGAGTGTCAGGCAGGGAGAGCAGCCCCAGCATTTT. It encodes CAWSVRQGEQPQHF.

This clonotype was seen ten or more times. The J gene is TRBJ2-5, the V gene TRBV9; 9 bases align to TRBD2. J was trimmed by 5 bases and V by 2 bases; bases with no gene match: 7. The CDR3 has 15 residues. The germline CDR1 and CDR2 sequences are SGDLS and YYNGEE. CDR3 coding DNA: TGTGCCAGCAGCGTGGAGAGCGGGAGGTGGGAGACCCAGTACTTC. It encodes CASSVESGRWETQYF.

This clonotype came up a few times. V usage is TRBV19 and J usage is TRBJ1-2; D possibly corresponds to TRBD1 (5 bases). The V end was cut by 6 bases, the J end by 0 bases, with 17 bases between. The CDR3 loop spans 16 amino acids. In germline, CDR1 is LNHDA, CDR2 SQIVND (reference sequence). In nucleotides, the CDR3 is TGTGCCAGTAGCCCTGGGACGTCCTTCGCTAACTATGGCTACACCTTC. Protein: CASSPGTSFANYGYTF.

This clonotype was counted at least ten times. The chain combines TRBV12-3 or TRBV12-4 with TRBJ2-7; a possible D gene is TRBD2 (5 bases). The CDR3 length is 12 residues. Trimming removed 5 bases at V and 2 bases at J, with 7 bases between. The CDR3 nucleotides read TGTGCCAGCAGTACTAGTGCCTACGAGCAGTACTTC. It specifies CASSTSAYEQYF.

This clonotype appeared a few times. This chain uses TRBV3-1 with TRBJ1-1; TRBD1 matches 7 bases. Trimming cost V 6 bases and J 0 bases; bases outside gene matches: 16. The CDR3 consists of 18 residues. The germline CDR1 and CDR2 sequences are LGHDT and YNNKEL (reference sequence). The CDR3 loop is CASRDFTGTASLNTEAFF. CDR3 coding DNA: TGTGCCAGCAGGGACTTCACCGGGACAGCTTCCTTGAACACTGAAGCTTTCTTT.

In this sample, this clonotype turned up many times. The V and J genes are TRBV4-1 and TRBJ2-2; 8 bases agree with TRBD1. Germline V lookup: CDR1 MGHRA, CDR2 YSYEKL. The CDR3 extends over 15 amino acids. Trimming cost V 4 bases and J 7 bases; bases outside gene matches: 8. CDR3 sequence reads: CASSRTQTGDGELFF. The CDR3 DNA reads as TGCGCCAGCAGCCGGACCCAGACAGGGGACGGGGAGCTGTTTTTT.

The genes are TRBV7-9 and TRBJ2-5; no reliable D call. This CDR3 spans 14 amino acids. Germline CDR1 SEHNR, CDR2 FQNEAQ (reference sequence). Trimming stripped 4 bases from V and 5 bases from J, with 14 bases between. The CDR3 coding sequence is TGTGCCAGCAGCTCCGACATCCACGAGGAGACCCAGTACTTC. It codes for CASSSDIHEETQYF.

The J gene is TRBJ1-2, the V gene TRBV3-1, with TRBD1 matching 8 bases. V shed 0 bases and J 5 bases; nucleotides not matched to a gene: 14. The CDR3 runs to 18 residues. CDR1 LGHDT and CDR2 YNNKEL come from the germline V gene (reference sequence). This chain's CDR3 is CASSQDWSVQGAAYGYTF. The DNA of the CDR3 is TGTGCCAGCAGCCAAGATTGGTCGGTGCAGGGGGCCGCATATGGCTACACCTTC.

This clonotype appeared a few times. The chain combines TRBV18 with TRBJ2-7, with no clear D. Germline V gives CDR1 KGHSH, CDR2 LQKENI. V was clipped by 8 bases and J by 4 bases, with 15 bases between them. The length of the CDR3 is 13 residues. This CDR3 is CASTRADSYEQYF. In nucleotides, the CDR3 is TGTGCCAGCACACGGGCAGACTCATACGAGCAGTACTTC.

In its sample, this clonotype was seen many times. The V gene is TRBV5-1, the J gene TRBJ2-7; 10 nucleotides match TRBD1. The germline gives CDR1 SGHRS, CDR2 YFSETQ. The CDR3 has 16 amino acids. V lost 4 bases, J lost 5 bases, and 12 bases stayed unmatched. The CDR3 DNA is TGCGCCAGCAGCGCCCCGCCGCGGGACAGGGGCCACGAGCAGTACTTC. Its protein product is CASSAPPRDRGHEQYF.

This clonotype was seen a handful of times. J is TRBJ2-5 and V is TRBV5-1; the match to TRBD1 covers 8 bases. The germline gives CDR1 SGHRS, CDR2 YFSETQ. This CDR3 region has 15 residues. V shed 4 bases and J 5 bases; nucleotides not matched to a gene: 10. The CDR3 nucleotides read TGCGCCAGCAGCCCCCGGGACAGGCTGAGGGAGACCCAGTACTTC. Protein: CASSPRDRLRETQYF.

This clonotype was observed many times. The CDR3 sequence: CAWTRSKELFF. The DNA of the CDR3 is TGTGCCTGGACACGCTCGAAGGAGCTGTTTTTT. The chain couples TRBV30 to TRBJ2-2; D gene uncertain. V shed 4 bases and J shed 10 bases, with 10 bases lying between them. CDR3 length equals 11 residues. Looked up from germline, CDR1 is GTSNPN and CDR2 is SVGIG (reference sequence).

This clonotype showed up many times. The chain recombines TRBV6-1 with TRBJ1-1; no clear D. The CDR3 runs 11 residues. The germline gives CDR1 MNHNS, CDR2 SASEGT. Trimming took off 8 bases at V and 4 bases at J, with 8 bases between the two ends. The CDR3 spells CASPDGTEAFF. For the CDR3, the DNA is TGTGCCAGCCCAGACGGCACTGAAGCTTTCTTT.

The V call is TRBV28, the J call TRBJ1-5; no clear D gene. This CDR3 has 15 amino acids. Trimming cost V 5 bases and J 5 bases, with 16 bases left between them. Per germline, CDR1 MDHEN and CDR2 SYDVKM. The CDR3: CASSPPGSAYQPQHF. The CDR3 DNA reads as TGTGCCAGCAGTCCGCCCGGGTCCGCATATCAGCCCCAGCATTTT.

This clonotype was recorded a few times. This rearrangement joins TRBV30 to TRBJ2-7, with a tentative D call TRBD1 (5 bases). V was shortened by 0 bases and J by 9 bases, with 12 bases between the two germline ends. This CDR3 region has 12 residues. Germline V CDR1 and CDR2: GTSNPN, SVGIG (reference sequence). For the CDR3, the DNA is TGTGCCTGGAGTGTACAACAGGTTGGGCAGTACTTC. This encodes CAWSVQQVGQYF.

This clonotype has ten or more counts. The rearrangement uses TRBV6-2 or TRBV6-3 and TRBJ1-1; unclear D gene. CDR1 is MNHEY and CDR2 is SVGEGT in the germline V gene. The CDR3 consists of 17 residues. V dropped 2 bases and J dropped 0 bases, with 16 bases sitting between them. In DNA, the CDR3 is TGTGCCAGCAGTTACGGGGTGGGGAGAATTATGAACACTGAAGCTTTCTTT. This sequence encodes CASSYGVGRIMNTEAFF.

This clonotype occurred a few times. The chain links TRBV5-1 to TRBJ1-3; tentatively, D is TRBD1 (6 bases). The length of the CDR3 is 14 residues. Between the trimmed V and J ends, which lost 5 bases and 7 bases, there was a span of 16 bases. Germline CDR1 SGHRS, CDR2 YFSETQ. The CDR3 loop is CASSLMGARNTIYF. CDR3 nucleotides: TGCGCCAGCAGTCTGATGGGGGCGAGGAACACCATATATTTT. Full variable domain (rest looked up from reference TRBV5-1 and TRBJ1-3): KAGVTQTPRYLIKTRGQQVTLSCSPISGHRSVSWYQQTPGQGLQFLFEYFSETQRNKGNFPGRFSGRQFSNSRSEMNVSTLELGDSALYLCASSLMGARNTIYFGEGSWLTVV.

The rearrangement uses TRBV6-1 and TRBJ2-4, with D tentatively TRBD2 (5 bases). V lost 1 base to trimming and J lost 2 bases, with 9 bases between them. Germline assignment: CDR1 MNHNS and CDR2 SASEGT. CDR3 length equals 15 residues. Written as DNA, the CDR3 is TGTGCCAGCAGTGAAGGGCAGACTACCAAAAACATTCAGTACTTC. This sequence encodes CASSEGQTTKNIQYF.

Details on this clonotype: The conserved phenylalanine or tryptophan is not found at the CDR3 terminus, so this likely reflects a read error. The DNA is left out, because the CDR3 cannot be placed on it with certainty; the CDR3 is given as TCRdb lists it. The chain recombines TRBV20-1 with TRBJ2-5; the table's D gene call, TRBD1, was not cross checked with the DNA. Germline-derived CDR1 and CDR2 are DFQATT and SNEGSKA (reference sequence). The CDR3 length is 11 residues, termini included. CDR3: CSARDRASLPI.

Note on this clonotype: A much larger clone is a single base away; this may be a read error. The V gene is TRBV6-1, the J gene TRBJ2-2; either TRBD1 or TRBD2 may fit D (5 bases each). CDR3 length: 13 amino acids. The germline V gene encodes CDR1 MNHNS and CDR2 SASEGT. CDR3 amino acids: CASISDNTGELLF. The CDR3 bases are TGTGCCAGCATATCGGACAACACCGGGGAGCTGCTTTTT.

In this sample, this clonotype turned up many times. J is TRBJ1-1 and V is TRBV7-9; 8 bases fit TRBD1. CDR1 and CDR2 from the germline V gene are SEHNR and FQNEAQ (reference sequence). V shed 5 bases, J shed 4 bases, and the junction held 3 bases outside the gene matches. The CDR3 loop spans 13 amino acids. The CDR3 region is CASSRGQGTEAFF. The CDR3 nucleotides read TGTGCCAGCAGCAGAGGACAGGGCACTGAAGCTTTCTTT.